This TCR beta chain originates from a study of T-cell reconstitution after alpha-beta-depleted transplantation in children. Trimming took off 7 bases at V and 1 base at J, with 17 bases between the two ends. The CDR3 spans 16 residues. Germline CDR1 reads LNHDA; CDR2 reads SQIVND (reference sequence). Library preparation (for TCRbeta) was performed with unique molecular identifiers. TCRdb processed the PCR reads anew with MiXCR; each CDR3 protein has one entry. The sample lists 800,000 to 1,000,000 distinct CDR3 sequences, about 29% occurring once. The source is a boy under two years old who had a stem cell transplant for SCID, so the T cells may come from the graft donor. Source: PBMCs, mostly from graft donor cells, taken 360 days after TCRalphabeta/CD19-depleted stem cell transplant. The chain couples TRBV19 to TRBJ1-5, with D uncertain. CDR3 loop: CASTPWESGSNQPQHF. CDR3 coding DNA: TGTGCCAGTACCCCCTGGGAATCGGGGAGCAATCAGCCCCAGCATTTT.